This entry concerns a single T cell receptor beta chain. No cognate antigen has been identified for it. Base qualities are not recorded, but no much larger clone differs from it by a single base. This specimen comes from a study of identical twins (dated by TCRdb to 2016 to 2017). About the investigation overall: TCR alpha and beta repertoires from monozygotic twins, unrelated adults of various ages and cord blood were deep-sequenced to test whether fetal clonotypes persist. To rule out contamination, replicate twin experiments were performed at different times with different library preparation protocols.

Library construction relied on 5' RACE. The reads were generated on an Illumina HiSeq 2000. A universal primer binding site was added through template switching, and the final cDNA carried a unique molecular identifier so that TCR cDNA molecules could be counted accurately. Specific primers in the conserved constant-segment region were used to synthesize first-strand cDNA for TCR alpha and beta chains. To control for contamination, every cDNA library was double barcoded, receiving both a SMART-Mk sample barcode and Illumina barcodes. TruSeq adapter sequences, together with Illumina sample barcodes, were added in two successive PCR steps. The TCR alpha and beta cDNA libraries were sequenced on the Illumina HiSeq platform using custom primers. Under the source paper's analysis protocol: MiGEC processed the raw reads to extract unique molecular identifiers, while MiXCR was used to determine the CDR3 positions. Recombination models were inferred per individual with the repgenHMM and IGoR tools using an EM algorithm. The tcR package in R was used for shared clonotype analysis, with sharing normalized by the product of cloneset sizes. Out-of-frame nonproductive sequences were analyzed to study raw recombination free of thymic and clonal selection effects. TCRdb cleaned the public reads at Q25 with fastp, built clones with MiXCR and kept in-frame beta chains. Rows merge per CDR3 protein into single entries with the most common DNA and genes. The V and J calls follow TCRdb's processing rather than the paper's. The sample records roughly 750,000 distinct CDR3 sequences, about 20% of which are singletons. The top ten hold roughly 4% of the sample.

The CDR3 sequence holds 17 residues, the cysteine and phenylalanine included. Only CDR3 DNA is held: 51 bases, read in frame from base 1. Reading the germline V gene (reference sequence) gives CDR1 SEHNR and CDR2 FQNEAQ. From V the trimming removes 5 bases and from J it removes 0 bases, while the gene matches leave 8 bases of the junction unaccounted for. Study-wide findings and limitations: Abundant cord blood beta clonotypes had fewer insertions, young adult naive repertoires showed a similar but weaker trend, and memory repertoires showed no such trend. Because the same donors could not be followed over many years, conclusions were based on cross-sectional statistical analysis. In monozygotic twins, recombination models systematically underestimated out-of-frame TCR alpha sharing, but the models matched the sharing seen between unrelated individuals. Zero-insertion analyses could be partly confounded by invariant T cells such as MAIT and iNKT, although diverse VJ usage argued against such confounding for most clonotypes. The excess sharing between twins in beta out-of-frame sequences was weaker because fewer shared sequences reduced the signal-to-noise ratio. Compared with coincidental sharing between unrelated individuals, out-of-frame TCR alpha sequences shared between twins had an excess of sequences with low generation probability.

Every donor in the study was a healthy Caucasian. The twin cohort consisted of three pairs of female monozygotic twins, all aged about 18 to 29 years. RNA for TCR libraries was isolated from peripheral blood mononuclear cells. The same specimen was also included in a second study, on T cells expressing NK-cell markers. From the second report: TCR beta-chain repertoires were profiled in sorted CD3+CD56+NKG2C+, CD3+CD56+NKG2C- and CD3+CD56-NKG2C+ T-cell subsets from fewer than 10 donors. Among the eight sequenced donors, only one was HCMV-seronegative, while the other seven were HCMV-seropositive. To restrict sorting to alphabetaTCR-expressing T cells, an anti-gammadeltaTCR antibody was added in several experiments. For 5 or 6 donors, the dominant CD3+CD56+NKG2C+ clonotypes were among the top 10 CD8+ clonotypes and accounted for roughly 1.0-8% of CD8+ T cells. Those dominant clonotypes were again the most abundant among CD3+CD56-NKG2C+ cells in a few donors, at about 28.3-60.1%. Whether the expanded NKG2C-expressing T cell clones were specific for HCMV antigens was left unclear. The eight sequenced donors were randomly selected healthy volunteers, three men and five women. HCMV serostatus was determined by detecting HCMV-specific IgG in serum with a commercial ELISA kit. For six donors, unsorted PBMC were also used to sequence bulk peripheral blood T-cell repertoires. MIGEC handled demultiplexing of the reads and grouping by UMI, while MiTCR was used to assemble and quantify clonotypes. To remove erroneous sequences, TCR cDNA sequences were retained only when supported by two or more reads. The tcR package was used for downstream repertoire analysis, with clonotypes matched between fractions based on CDR3 nucleotide sequence plus V segment. VDJmatch was used to annotate antigen specificity against VDJdb, with one amino acid substitution allowed in CDR3.

The source material was PBMCs. This TCR came from a woman in her late teens or twenties in good health. This sequence uses TRBV7-9 and TRBJ2-1; 9 central bases correspond to TRBD2. The DNA reads as follows: TGTGCCAGCAGCCGGGCCGCGGGAGGGATCTCCTACAATGAGCAGTTCTTC. Protein translation: CASSRAAGGISYNEQFF.